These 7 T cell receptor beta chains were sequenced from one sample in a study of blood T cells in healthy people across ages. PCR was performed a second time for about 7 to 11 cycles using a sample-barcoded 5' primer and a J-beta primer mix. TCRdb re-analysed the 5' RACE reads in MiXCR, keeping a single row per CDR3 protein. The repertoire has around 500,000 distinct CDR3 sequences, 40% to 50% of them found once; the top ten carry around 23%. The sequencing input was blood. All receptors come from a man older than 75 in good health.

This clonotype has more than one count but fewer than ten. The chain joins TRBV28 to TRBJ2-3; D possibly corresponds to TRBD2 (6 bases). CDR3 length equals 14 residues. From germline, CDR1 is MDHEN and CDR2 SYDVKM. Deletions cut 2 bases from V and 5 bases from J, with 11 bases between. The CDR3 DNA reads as TGTGCCAGCAGTTTAGGGACTTTCGGAGATACGCAGTATTTT. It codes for CASSLGTFGDTQYF.

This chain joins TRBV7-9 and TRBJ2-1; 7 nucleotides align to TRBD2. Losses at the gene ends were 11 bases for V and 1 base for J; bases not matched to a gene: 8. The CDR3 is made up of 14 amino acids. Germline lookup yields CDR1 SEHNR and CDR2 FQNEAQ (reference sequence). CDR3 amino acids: CAGSPSGSYNEQFF. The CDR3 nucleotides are TGTGCCGGGAGTCCTAGCGGTTCCTACAATGAGCAGTTCTTC.

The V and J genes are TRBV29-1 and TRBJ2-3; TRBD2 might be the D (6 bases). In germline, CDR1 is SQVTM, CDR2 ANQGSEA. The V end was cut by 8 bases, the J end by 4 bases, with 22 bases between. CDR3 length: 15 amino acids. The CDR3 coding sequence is TGCAGCAGCGTTGGGGGGAAGGGAGGCCCAGATACGCAGTATTTT. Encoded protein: CSSVGGKGGPDTQYF.

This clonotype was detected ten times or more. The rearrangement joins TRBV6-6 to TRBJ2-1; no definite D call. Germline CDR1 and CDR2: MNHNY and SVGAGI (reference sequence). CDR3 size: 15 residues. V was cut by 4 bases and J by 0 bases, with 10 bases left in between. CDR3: CASSSVLSSYNEQFF. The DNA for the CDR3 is TGTGCCAGCAGTTCGGTACTTAGCTCCTACAATGAGCAGTTCTTC.

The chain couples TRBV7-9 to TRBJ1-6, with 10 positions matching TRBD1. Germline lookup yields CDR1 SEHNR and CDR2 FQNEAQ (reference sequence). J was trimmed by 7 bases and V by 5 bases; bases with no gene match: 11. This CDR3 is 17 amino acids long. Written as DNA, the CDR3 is TGTGCCAGCAGCACTTTAGGGACAGGGGTTTCGAATTCACCCCTCCACTTT. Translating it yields CASSTLGTGVSNSPLHF. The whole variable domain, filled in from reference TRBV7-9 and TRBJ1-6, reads DTGVSQNPRHKITKRGQNVTFRCDPISEHNRLYWYRQTLGQGPEFLTYFQNEAQLEKSRLLSDRFSAERPKGSFSTLEIQRTEQGDSAMYLCASSTLGTGVSNSPLHFGNGTRLTVT.

The CDR3 DNA reads as TGCGCCAGCCAGACTCTTGGTACCAATCAAGAGACCCAGTACTTC. This codes for CASQTLGTNQETQYF. The chain employs TRBV5-1 and TRBJ2-5; D not resolved. From germline, CDR1 is SGHRS and CDR2 YFSETQ. Trimming removed 7 bases from V and 2 bases from J, with 18 bases in between. The length of the CDR3 is 15 residues.

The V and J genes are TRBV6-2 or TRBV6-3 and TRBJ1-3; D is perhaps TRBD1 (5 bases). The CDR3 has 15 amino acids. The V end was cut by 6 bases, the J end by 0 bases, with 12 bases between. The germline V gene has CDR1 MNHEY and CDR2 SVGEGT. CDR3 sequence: CASSLPGNSGNTIYF. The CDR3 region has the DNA TGTGCCAGCAGCTTACCAGGGAACTCTGGAAACACCATATATTTT.